These 19 T cell receptor beta chains originate from one sample sequenced in a study of blood T cells in healthy people across ages. Using a J-beta primer mix together with a sample-barcoded 5' primer, a second PCR was run for 7 to 11 cycles. TCRdb re-analysed the 5' RACE reads in MiXCR, keeping a single row per CDR3 protein. This sample has about 290,000 distinct CDR3 sequences; 25% to 30% occur once, and the top ten carry about 30%. Material for sequencing was blood. The receptors were gathered from a woman between 65 and 79 years old in good health.

Of note for this clonotype: Relative to the germline gene, one junction end is altered; a read error may explain this. V and J are TRBV12-3 or TRBV12-4 and TRBJ2-5; D gene ambiguous. This CDR3 has 15 amino acids. The CDR3 loop is CACSPGPAPQETQYF. The CDR3 bases are TGTGCCTGCAGTCCCGGCCCGGCCCCTCAAGAGACCCAGTACTTC.

This chain connects TRBV20-1 to TRBJ2-1; TRBD1 is a possible D gene (5 bases). In germline, CDR1 is DFQATT, CDR2 SNEGSKA (reference sequence). This CDR3 is 14 amino acids long. With 3 bases removed from V and 9 bases from J, the gap between germline ends came to 18 bases. CDR3 nucleotides: TGCAGTGCTAGCAAGGGGCCAGGGCATGGTGAGCAGTTCTTC. Translation gives CSASKGPGHGEQFF.

This chain uses TRBV12-3 or TRBV12-4 with TRBJ2-7; 10 nucleotides line up with TRBD2. This CDR3 has 16 residues. J was trimmed by 6 bases and V by 6 bases; bases with no gene match: 14. CDR3 sequence: CASSPQASGSYSEQYF. CDR3 bases: TGTGCCAGCAGCCCTCAGGCTAGCGGGAGTTATAGCGAGCAGTACTTC.

This clonotype has only a few counts. The chain combines TRBV7-2 with TRBJ2-3; D perhaps matches TRBD2 (6 bases). From germline, CDR1 is SGHTA and CDR2 FQGNSA. The CDR3 runs 11 residues. Trimming removed 11 bases at V and 4 bases at J, with 10 bases between. Here the CDR3 DNA reads TGTGCCTCGGGAGTTCCAGATACGCAGTATTTT. Translated: CASGVPDTQYF.

As regards this clonotype: At one end, the junction sequence differs from germline, possibly due to a read error. This chain joins TRBV6-1 and TRBJ1-3; D gene unclear. The CDR3 is made up of 13 amino acids. Germline V gene lookup returns CDR1 MNHNS and CDR2 SASEGT. The CDR3 nucleotides read TGTGTCAGCGGAGTCGAGTTCGGAAACACCATATATTTT. Residues: CVSGVEFGNTIYF.

This clonotype was detected only a few times. The V gene is TRBV4-1, the J gene TRBJ2-7; D may be TRBD1 or TRBD2 (5 bases each). This CDR3 contains 17 residues. Deletions cut 4 bases from V and 3 bases from J, with 22 bases between. Germline loops: CDR1 MGHRA, CDR2 YSYEKL. CDR3 coding DNA: TGCGCCAGCAGCCGATCTCGACCGGGACCGAAGATCTACGAGCAGTACTTC. This codes for CASSRSRPGPKIYEQYF.

The chain couples TRBV3-1 to TRBJ2-1; the match to TRBD2 covers 8 bases. With the DNA end fitting TRBJ2-7 better, the J assignment may be wrong. From germline, CDR1 is LGHDT and CDR2 YNNKEL (reference sequence). This CDR3 is built from 15 residues. Written as DNA, the CDR3 is TGTGCCAGCAGCCGCCTAGCGGGTGTCTCCTACGAGCAGTACTTC. This gives the protein CASSRLAGVSYEQYF.

The chain joins TRBV9 to TRBJ2-1; TRBD2 matches at 11 bases. Germline V gene data show CDR1 as SGDLS and CDR2 as YYNGEE. Trimming took 4 bases from V and 5 from J; bases not matched to a gene: 8. The CDR3 covers 16 residues. The CDR3 region has the DNA TGTGCCAGCAGCAGCCTGGGACTAGCGGAGAACAATGAGCAGTTCTTC. Amino acid sequence: CASSSLGLAENNEQFF.

The chain joins TRBV6-1 to TRBJ2-5; D call uncertain. The last part of the DNA fits TRBJ2-1 better; the J call may be wrong. CDR1 and CDR2 from the germline V gene are MNHNS and SASEGT. CDR3 size: 10 residues. CDR3 DNA: TGTGCCAGCAGTGGGGCCTTGCAGTTCTTC. It specifies CASSGALQFF.

This sequence joins TRBV20-1 and TRBJ2-5, with 9 positions matching TRBD2. J gave up 5 bases and V 0 bases, and 7 bases lay outside the gene matches. The germline V gene has CDR1 DFQATT and CDR2 SNEGSKA (reference sequence). The CDR3 extends over 15 amino acids. The CDR3 spells CSARDPVRGGETQYF. CDR3 sequence (DNA): TGCAGTGCTAGAGATCCCGTGCGGGGGGGGGAGACCCAGTACTTC.

With regard to this clonotype: One end of the junction does not line up with germline, which may come from a read error. The chain recombines TRBV7-6 with TRBJ2-1, with TRBD1 as a possible D gene (5 bases). The CDR3 covers 16 residues. From germline, CDR1 is SGHVS and CDR2 FNYEAQ. CDR3 sequence: CASNLLSQASYNEQFF. As DNA, the CDR3 is TGTGCCAGCAACTTATTGTCACAGGCCTCCTACAATGAGCAGTTCTTC.

With respect to this clonotype: Relative to the germline gene, one junction end is altered; a read error may explain this. The J gene is TRBJ2-1, the V gene TRBV11-2, with TRBD1 identical over 8 bases. Germline CDR1 and CDR2: SGHAT and FQNNGV. CDR3 length equals 15 residues. Written as DNA, the CDR3 is TGTGCCAGCAGGCATCTACAGGGGGATTACAGTGAGCAGTTCTTC. Its translation: CASRHLQGDYSEQFF. The full variable domain, its missing parts supplied by reference TRBV11-2 and TRBJ2-1, is EAGVAQSPRYKIIEKRQSVAFWCNPISGHATLYWYQQILGQGPKLLIQFQNNGVVDDSQLPKDRFSAERLKGVDSTLKIQPAKLEDSAVYLCASRHLQGDYSEQFFGPGTRLTVL.

The rearrangement links TRBV2 to TRBJ2-5; 12 bases are a match to TRBD2. Unmatched junction bases numbered 3, after V lost 5 bases and J lost 2 bases. Germline CDR1 reads SNHLY; CDR2 reads FYNNEI. The CDR3 contains 15 residues. DNA for the CDR3: TGTGCCAGCAGTCTAGCGGGAGGGAGACAAGAGACCCAGTACTTC. Amino acid sequence: CASSLAGGRQETQYF.

The V gene is TRBV7-2, the J gene TRBJ2-1; 10 bases align to TRBD2. V shed 5 bases, J shed 2 bases, and the junction held 6 bases outside the gene matches. CDR3 length equals 16 residues. Looked up from germline, CDR1 is SGHTA and CDR2 is FQGNSA. The CDR3 DNA reads TGTGCCAGCAGCCGGTCTAGCGGGAGCACCTACAATGAGCAGTTCTTC. Translating gives CASSRSSGSTYNEQFF.

This clonotype was observed a single time. V and J are TRBV7-2 and TRBJ2-5; no firm D call. The CDR3 contains 12 residues. Trimming pared 1 base from V and 7 bases from J, leaving 7 bases between. Germline V gene sequence: CDR1 SGHTA, CDR2 FQGNSA. Written as DNA, the CDR3 is TGTGCCAGCAGCTTAGTTTCATGGACCCAGTACTTC. Translated, it gives CASSLVSWTQYF.

About this clonotype itself: Without the conserved terminal phenylalanine or tryptophan, this CDR3 likely stems from a read error. This sequence joins TRBV20-1 and TRBJ1-1, with TRBD1 matching over 7 bases. CDR3 size: 16 residues. V shed 3 bases and J 1 base; nucleotides not matched to a gene: 11. Germline-derived CDR1 and CDR2 are DFQATT and SNEGSKA (reference sequence). The CDR3 region has the DNA TGCAGTGCTAGCCTGAGGGGGACAGTAGGGAACACTGAAGCTTTCTCT. Protein sequence: CSASLRGTVGNTEAFS.

There are a few counts of this clonotype. The J gene is TRBJ2-5, the V gene TRBV3-1; TRBD2 matches at 15 bases. Germline V gives CDR1 LGHDT, CDR2 YNNKEL (reference sequence). Trimming cost V 10 bases and J 5 bases; bases outside gene matches: 5. The CDR3 is 14 residues long. The CDR3 region has the DNA TGTGCCATTAGGACTAGCGGGAGGGGGGAGACCCAGTACTTC. This codes for CAIRTSGRGETQYF.

This clonotype has more than one count but fewer than ten. The chain recombines TRBV5-1 with TRBJ2-5; 8 nucleotides match TRBD2. The J call may be wrong; the DNA end is better matched by TRBJ2-1. The germline V gene encodes CDR1 SGHRS and CDR2 YFSETQ. The CDR3 covers 15 residues. This CDR3 is CASSEGTRLTDEQFF. The CDR3 nucleotides read TGCGCCAGCAGCGAGGGGACTAGATTGACCGATGAGCAGTTCTTC.

V usage is TRBV7-2 and J usage is TRBJ1-3; D gene unclear. Trimming took 5 bases from V and 0 from J, leaving 17 bases between them. The CDR3 runs 17 residues. Germline V CDR1 and CDR2: SGHTA, FQGNSA. CDR3 protein: CASSAEAGPSSGNTIYF. CDR3 DNA: TGTGCCAGCAGCGCAGAGGCAGGCCCAAGCTCTGGAAACACCATATATTTT.